Each of the 21 T cell receptor beta chains below was sequenced from the same sample in a study of CD8+CD57+ T cells in acquired aplastic anemia. The TCR beta profiling, which covered VDJ combination and CDR3 sequence, was carried out using genomic DNA as the template. TCRdb ran MiXCR on the reads and lists one entry per CDR3 protein. The data contain about 180,000 distinct CDR3 sequences, around 50% of them singletons. All sequencing subjects had displayed CD8+CD57+ cell expansion on flow cytometry. The sequencing input was sorted CD4+, CD8+, or CD8+CD57+ T cells (not recorded which) from PBMCs. The source is a human donor with aplastic anemia.

The chain employs TRBV19 and TRBJ2-7; no clear D. Germline assignment: CDR1 LNHDA and CDR2 SQIVND (reference sequence). This CDR3 comprises 14 residues. V was shortened by 9 bases and J by 0 bases, with 15 bases between the two germline ends. Written as DNA, the CDR3 is TGTGCCAGCAGTCCACGGAAGGGCTCCTACGAGCAGTACTTC. This translates into CASSPRKGSYEQYF.

This chain joins TRBV2 and TRBJ1-1; TRBD1 is a possible D gene (5 bases). The CDR3 loop spans 13 amino acids. V lost 5 bases to trimming and J lost 11 bases, with 18 bases between them. Germline CDR1 reads SNHLY; CDR2 reads FYNNEI. The CDR3 nucleotides read TGTGCCAGCAGTTTTTGGCAGGGCTTAGGGGCTTTCTTT. This encodes CASSFWQGLGAFF.

In this sample, this clonotype turned up many times. The V gene is TRBV11-2, the J gene TRBJ2-2; 12 bases are shared with TRBD1. CDR1 and CDR2 from the germline V gene are SGHAT and FQNNGV. Unmatched junction bases numbered 8, after V lost 5 bases and J lost 7 bases. This CDR3 is built from 16 residues. CDR3 sequence (DNA): TGTGCCAGCAGCCCGAGGGGACAGGGGGCGTTCGGGGAGCTGTTTTTT. This encodes CASSPRGQGAFGELFF.

To note about this clonotype: A much larger clone lies one base from this, so it may be a read error. The V call is TRBV5-1, the J call TRBJ2-5; the match to TRBD1 covers 9 bases. Trimming at V came to 4 bases and at J to 6 bases, leaving 4 bases not matched to a gene. The CDR3 runs 13 residues. Germline-derived CDR1 and CDR2 are SGHRS and YFSETQ. DNA of the CDR3: TGCGCCAGCAGCCGACAGGGGGAAAAGACCCAGTACTTC. This gives the protein CASSRQGEKTQYF.

Ten or more counts support this clonotype. V gene TRBV14 combines with J gene TRBJ2-7, with a possible D match to TRBD1 (6 bases). The germline V and J ends were trimmed by 4 bases and 3 bases, with 10 bases remaining between them. Germline V gene lookup returns CDR1 SGHDN and CDR2 FVKESK. The CDR3 is 13 residues long. The CDR3 is CASSPGHIYEQYF. CDR3 in DNA: TGTGCCAGCAGCCCGGGACACATCTACGAGCAGTACTTC.

Ten or more counts support this clonotype. The genes are TRBV19 and TRBJ2-4, with D perhaps matching TRBD2 (6 bases). The CDR3 is made up of 17 amino acids. Germline CDR1 LNHDA, CDR2 SQIVND (reference sequence). V shed 5 bases and J shed 2 bases, with 19 bases lying between them. The CDR3 DNA reads as TGTGCCAGTAGTGGGGGGAACGGCGCCGGGTCCAAAAACATTCAGTACTTC. Its translation: CASSGGNGAGSKNIQYF. The complete variable domain, with remaining parts taken from reference TRBV19 and TRBJ2-4, reads DGGITQSPKYLFRKEGQNVTLSCEQNLNHDAMYWYRQDPGQGLRLIYYSQIVNDFQKGDIAEGYSVSREKKESFPLTVTSAQKNPTAFYLCASSGGNGAGSKNIQYFGAGTRLSVL.

The V call is TRBV19, the J call TRBJ2-2; the D is unclear. The V end was cut by 1 base, the J end by 6 bases, with 0 bases between. From germline, CDR1 is LNHDA and CDR2 SQIVND (reference sequence). This CDR3 is 11 amino acids long. The CDR3 spells CASSIAGELFF. In nucleotides, the CDR3 is TGTGCCAGTAGTATAGCCGGGGAGCTGTTTTTT.

This clonotype turned up a few times. The V gene is TRBV6-1, the J gene TRBJ1-2, with unresolved D. Deletions cut 1 base from V and 0 bases from J, with 15 bases between. Looked up from germline, CDR1 is MNHNS and CDR2 is SASEGT. The CDR3 has 17 residues. As DNA, the CDR3 is TGTGCCAGCAGTGAAGTGGCCTGGTCCCTTACTAACTATGGCTACACCTTC. Translation: CASSEVAWSLTNYGYTF.

This clonotype was recorded at least ten times. This rearrangement joins TRBV20-1 to TRBJ2-5; D tentatively fits TRBD1 or TRBD2 (6 bases each). The germline CDR1 and CDR2 sequences are DFQATT and SNEGSKA (reference sequence). Trimming cost V 5 bases and J 10 bases, with 17 bases left between them. The CDR3 is made up of 12 amino acids. CDR3: CSAPSLRGDQYF. In nucleotides, the CDR3 is TGCAGTGCTCCTAGTCTAAGGGGGGACCAGTACTTC.

This clonotype was observed a few times. The rearrangement joins TRBV6-1 to TRBJ1-4; D ambiguous. In germline, CDR1 is MNHNS, CDR2 SASEGT. The CDR3 length is 16 residues. The V and J ends lost 5 bases and 5 bases respectively, with 18 bases between them. In DNA form, the CDR3 reads TGTGCCAGCAGTCCCGGGGAGAATAAAAGAAATGAAAAACTGTTTTTT. It translates to CASSPGENKRNEKLFF.

This clonotype was picked up many times. The V gene is TRBV9, the J gene TRBJ2-7; no clear D gene. Germline CDR1 SGDLS, CDR2 YYNGEE. With 4 bases removed from V and 0 bases from J, the gap between germline ends came to 8 bases. The CDR3 loop spans 13 amino acids. The CDR3 DNA reads TGTGCCAGCAGCCGCGACATCTCCTACGAGCAGTACTTC. Its protein product is CASSRDISYEQYF.

The rearrangement uses TRBV7-8 and TRBJ2-7; 8 bases are shared with TRBD1. The germline CDR1 and CDR2 sequences are SGHVS and FQNEAQ. The V segment lost 0 bases and the J segment 5 bases; nucleotides outside the gene matches: 12. The CDR3 length is 17 residues. The DNA for the CDR3 is TGTGCCAGCAGCTTAGCTGTCTGGAGACAGGGGTTCAACGAGCAGTACTTC. This translates into CASSLAVWRQGFNEQYF.

This clonotype was recorded at least ten times. The chain carries TRBV6-1 and TRBJ1-6; maybe TRBD1 (5 bases). V was shortened by 6 bases and J by 7 bases, with 19 bases between the two germline ends. The CDR3 has 16 amino acids. In germline, CDR1 is MNHNS, CDR2 SASEGT. CDR3 in amino acids: CASSPLGGSGNSPLHF. The CDR3 region has the DNA TGTGCCAGCAGCCCCTTGGGGGGATCCGGGAATTCACCCCTCCACTTT.

The rearrangement links TRBV20-1 to TRBJ2-7; possibly TRBD2 for D (5 bases). The CDR3 runs 12 residues. The germline V gene has CDR1 DFQATT and CDR2 SNEGSKA (reference sequence). V lost 0 bases and J lost 6, with 9 bases in between. DNA of the CDR3: TGCAGTGCTAGAGATCTCCGGGGCGAGCAGTACTTC. Translated, it gives CSARDLRGEQYF.

The rearrangement joins TRBV2 to TRBJ2-5, with unresolved D. Trimming shortened V by 6 bases and J by 2 bases, and 13 bases separated the two germline ends. Looked up from germline, CDR1 is SNHLY and CDR2 is FYNNEI. The CDR3 has 14 amino acids. CDR3 residues: CASSDRWDQETQYF. In DNA form, the CDR3 reads TGTGCCAGCAGCGACCGGTGGGATCAAGAGACCCAGTACTTC.

The chain couples TRBV28 to TRBJ1-2; weak D call: TRBD1 (6 bases). Trimming cost V 7 bases and J 7 bases, with 13 bases left between them. The germline gives CDR1 MDHEN, CDR2 SYDVKM. The length of the CDR3 is 12 residues. Written as DNA, the CDR3 is TGTGCCAGCAAGCCGGGGACACGTGGCTACACCTTC. It is translated as CASKPGTRGYTF.

The chain recombines TRBV15 with TRBJ1-1; the D is unclear. Trimming left V 2 bases short and J 3 bases short, with 10 bases between. Germline CDR1 reads LNHNV; CDR2 reads YYDKDF (reference sequence). This CDR3 contains 14 residues. CDR3 nucleotide sequence: TGTGCCACCAGCAGACCCTCAGAGTACACTGAAGCTTTCTTT. This encodes CATSRPSEYTEAFF.

This chain uses TRBV2 with TRBJ2-7, with a weak D call TRBD2 (6 bases). V was cut by 4 bases and J by 9 bases, with 10 bases left in between. In germline, CDR1 is SNHLY, CDR2 FYNNEI. The CDR3 sequence is 11 residues long. The CDR3 DNA sequence: TGTGCCAGCAGTGGTTTGGGGGGGCAGTACTTC. Protein product: CASSGLGGQYF.

The chain combines TRBV10-3 with TRBJ2-7, with 9 nucleotides matching TRBD1. This CDR3 has 12 amino acids. Trimming removed 6 bases from V and 5 bases from J; junction bases left unmatched: 2. CDR1 and CDR2 (germline): ENHRY, SYGVKD. CDR3 protein: CAISRTGDEQYF. The CDR3 DNA reads as TGTGCCATCAGCAGGACAGGGGACGAGCAGTACTTC.

Only a few counts were recorded for this clonotype. The rearrangement uses TRBV12-3 or TRBV12-4 and TRBJ2-3; 10 positions match TRBD1. The CDR3 totals 15 residues. Germline trimming cut 3 bases from V and 4 bases from J; bases unmatched to any gene: 4. CDR3 sequence (DNA): TGTGCCAGCAGTTTTTGGGACAGGGGTGCAGATACGCAGTATTTT. Translated, it gives CASSFWDRGADTQYF.

This chain joins TRBV20-1 and TRBJ2-7; TRBD1 matches 7 bases. J lost 3 bases, V lost 1 base, and 9 bases had no gene match. CDR1 is DFQATT, CDR2 SNEGSKA, per germline (reference sequence). This CDR3 is built from 15 residues. The CDR3 nucleotides are TGCAGTGCTAGAGCTGACAGGGCGGACTTCTACGAGCAGTACTTC. Its translation is CSARADRADFYEQYF.